The 8 T cell receptor beta chains below were found in one sample sequenced in a study of shared clonotypes between healthy human individuals. The data were produced by immunoSEQ multiplex PCR, yet TCRdb's version contains in-frame clones alone and is incomplete. The sample contains more than 2,000,000 clones, approximately 95% of which appear only once. Sequenced material: naive CD4+ T cells from PBMCs. As to subset: CD45RA+ positively selected. Every receptor here comes from a young man in good health. Some clones in this sample may be carry-over from other donors' samples.

The chain uses TRBV29-1 and TRBJ2-3; 8 positions agree with TRBD2. The length of the CDR3 is 12 residues. Trimming took 7 bases from V and 4 from J; bases not matched to a gene: 4. Germline V gives CDR1 SQVTM, CDR2 ANQGSEA. CDR3 sequence (DNA): TGCAGCGGTAGCGGGACCCCAGATACGCAGTATTTT. Amino acids: CSGSGTPDTQYF.

This chain joins TRBV6-1 and TRBJ2-7; TRBD2 is a possible D gene (5 bases). The CDR3 extends over 14 amino acids. V lost 6 bases, J lost 3 bases, and 15 bases lay in between. From germline, CDR1 is MNHNS and CDR2 SASEGT. The DNA for the CDR3 is TGTGCCAGCAGATCGGGAACAGCCATCTACGAGCAGTACTTC. As protein: CASRSGTAIYEQYF.

Note on this clone: At one end, the junction sequence differs from germline, possibly due to a read error. The chain joins TRBV5-4 to TRBJ2-5; TRBD2 matches at 15 bases. This CDR3 comprises 18 residues. Germline CDR1 SGHNT, CDR2 YYREEE (reference sequence). The CDR3, as DNA: TGTGCCAGCAGCTTAGCTGGGACTAGCGGGAGGCACCAAGGGACCCAGTACTTC. This codes for CASSLAGTSGRHQGTQYF.

The chain combines TRBV29-1 with TRBJ2-2; tentatively, D is TRBD1 or TRBD2 (6 bases each). The germline V and J ends were trimmed by 3 bases and 8 bases, with 16 bases remaining between them. This CDR3 contains 14 residues. Germline V gives CDR1 SQVTM, CDR2 ANQGSEA. CDR3 sequence reads: CSVERGTRGGELFF. The CDR3, as DNA: TGCAGCGTTGAGCGCGGGACCAGGGGAGGGGAGCTGTTTTTT.

The chain is built from TRBV28 and TRBJ2-7; 12 nucleotides agree with TRBD2. The germline CDR1 and CDR2 sequences are MDHEN and SYDVKM. The CDR3 has 16 amino acids. The trim removed 5 bases at V and 4 bases at J, leaving 9 bases unmatched. This chain's CDR3 is CASSPLGLAGIYEQYF. The CDR3 DNA reads TGTGCCAGCAGTCCACTGGGACTAGCGGGCATTTACGAGCAGTACTTC.

The CDR3 DNA is TGCGCCAGCAGCCAAGGTGTGCTAGCGGCGTACGAGCAGTACTTC. Residues: CASSQGVLAAYEQYF. J is TRBJ2-7 and V is TRBV4-1; 7 positions match TRBD2. The CDR3 consists of 15 residues. With V trimmed by 1 base and J by 4 bases, 7 bases remained unmatched. CDR1 and CDR2 (germline): MGHRA, YSYEKL.

The genes are TRBV7-2 and TRBJ2-3, with 11 bases that match TRBD2. CDR1 is SGHTA, CDR2 FQGNSA, per germline. Unmatched junction bases numbered 8, after V lost 3 bases and J lost 0 bases. The CDR3 loop spans 18 amino acids. The CDR3 bases are TGTGCCAGCAGCTTCCCGGGACTAGCGGCCCCTAGCACAGATACGCAGTATTTT. Protein: CASSFPGLAAPSTDTQYF.

The sample holds a few counts of this clone. The chain is built from TRBV25-1 and TRBJ1-1; 7 bases fit TRBD1. Looked up from germline, CDR1 is MGHDK and CDR2 is SYGVNS. This CDR3 spans 15 amino acids. The trim removed 3 bases at V and 10 bases at J, leaving 14 bases unmatched. The CDR3 here is CASSEVGTAIDGAFF. Here the CDR3 DNA reads TGTGCCAGCAGTGAGGTCGGGACAGCTATAGATGGAGCTTTCTTT.